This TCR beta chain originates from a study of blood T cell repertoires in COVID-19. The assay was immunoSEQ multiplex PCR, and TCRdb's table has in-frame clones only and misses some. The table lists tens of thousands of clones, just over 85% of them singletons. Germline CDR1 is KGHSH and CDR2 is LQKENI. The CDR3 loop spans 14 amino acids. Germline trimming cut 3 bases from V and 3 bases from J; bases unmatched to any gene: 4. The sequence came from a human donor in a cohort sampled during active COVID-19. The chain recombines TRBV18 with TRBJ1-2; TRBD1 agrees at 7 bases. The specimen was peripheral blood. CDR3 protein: CASSPGTAHYGYTF. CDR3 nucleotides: TGTGCCAGCTCACCCGGGACAGCTCACTATGGCTACACCTTC.